This T cell receptor beta chain was profiled in a study of blood T cell repertoires in COVID-19. Background on the study: Spain, Italy and the United States supplied samples that represented acute and convalescent COVID-19.

The CDR3 has 14 residues. The ends were cut back, 1 base at V and 4 bases at J, with 7 bases in the middle. Germline V gives CDR1 LGHNA, CDR2 YNFKEQ. Authors' data handling: Estimation of nucleated cell counts relied on the amplification of reference gene primers. TCRdb's table, derived via immunoSEQ multiplex PCR, lists solely in-frame clones and lacks some. For V, J and clone size, that table is used; D and trimming come from the DNA. The sample has around 79,000 clones, about 89% seen once. This clone occurred many times. Sequenced: peripheral blood. The V and J genes are TRBV4-2 and TRBJ2-2, with D unresolved. The sequence came from a man between 65 and 80 years old with active or convalescent COVID-19. The CDR3 DNA sequence: TGTGCCAGCAGCCAAGGCCCGGGCACCGGGGAGCTGTTTTTT. It specifies CASSQGPGTGELFF.